These 5 T cell receptor beta chains share one sample of origin, sequenced in a study of T cell responses to AZD1222 COVID-19 vaccine. Method: immunoSEQ multiplex PCR; TCRdb's copy keeps in-frame clones and lacks some. The data show 110,000 to 150,000 clones, 85% to 95% seen once. The source material was peripheral blood, sampled on day 0 of AZD1222 vaccination. The source is an adult in good health.

V is TRBV25-1 and J is TRBJ2-1, with 10 bases identical to TRBD1. Trimming cost V 4 bases and J 3 bases; bases outside gene matches: 3. Germline V gene lookup returns CDR1 MGHDK and CDR2 SYGVNS. The CDR3 consists of 15 residues. CDR3 bases: TGTGCCAGCAGTGGGGGACAGGGGCGCTACAATGAGCAGTTCTTC. Translating gives CASSGGQGRYNEQFF.

A single count supports this clone. V gene TRBV3-1 (or the pseudogene TRBV3-2) combines with J gene TRBJ1-4; TRBD1 agrees at 7 bases. V gave up 0 bases and J gave up 4 bases; unmatched junction bases: 8. The CDR3 consists of 17 residues. Germline V lookup: CDR1 LGHDT, CDR2 YNNKEL (reference sequence). The CDR3 DNA reads TGTGCCAGCAGCCAAGACCGGACAGGCCTAGTTAATGAAAAACTGTTTTTT. Encoded protein: CASSQDRTGLVNEKLFF.

The rearrangement links TRBV11-1 to TRBJ2-2, with a tentative D call TRBD2 (5 bases). This CDR3 region has 14 residues. Germline CDR1 SGHAT, CDR2 FQDESV (reference sequence). V shed 2 bases and J shed 1 base, with 5 bases lying between them. This chain's CDR3 is CASSLSGNTGELFF. The DNA of the CDR3 is TGTGCCAGCAGCTTAAGCGGGAACACCGGGGAGCTGTTTTTT.

This chain joins TRBV28 and TRBJ1-1; the D is unclear. The CDR3 totals 13 residues. Looked up from germline, CDR1 is MDHEN and CDR2 is SYDVKM. Deletions cut 2 bases from V and 2 bases from J, with 6 bases between. The CDR3 DNA reads TGTGCCAGCAGTTTACCCGCAAACACTGAAGCTTTCTTT. It is translated as CASSLPANTEAFF.

V usage is TRBV5-1 and J usage is TRBJ2-7; 9 positions agree with TRBD2. This CDR3 is 14 amino acids long. Germline CDR1 and CDR2: SGHRS and YFSETQ. Unmatched junction bases numbered 9, after V lost 7 bases and J lost 4 bases. This chain's CDR3 is CASAAGSGSYEQYF. The CDR3 region has the DNA TGCGCCAGCGCGGCGGGTAGCGGGAGTTACGAGCAGTACTTC.